This entry is about one T cell receptor (beta chain). The target antigen is unknown. The sample is drawn from a study of OX40 agonist ivuxolimab in advanced cancers. Study at large: Prior anti-PD-1, anti-PD-L1 or anti-CTLA-4 therapy was allowed; around 40% had some.

The table came from immunoSEQ multiplex PCR; TCRdb's copy has only in-frame clones and leaves some out. The sample includes 57,000 or so clones, 86% of them seen just once. Overall study results and limits: CD4+ and CD8+ blood T cells expanded clonally by week 6 at 0.1 to 3.0 mg/kg.

Patients with a history of autoimmune disease or on systemic immunosuppression were excluded. Blood draws occurred at baseline, cycle 4 day 1, and cycle 7 day 1. Germline CDR1 and CDR2: SGHVS and FQNEAQ. The CDR3 extends over 12 amino acids. V was cut by 5 bases and J by 6 bases, with 9 bases left in between. The clonotype was recovered from an adult with an advanced solid tumor such as melanoma, head and neck, liver or kidney cancer. Sequenced here: CD4+ or CD8+ T cells sorted from blood, sampled in a trial of the OX40 agonist ivuxolimab. The chain has TRBV7-8 and TRBJ2-3; no clear D gene. Here the CDR3 DNA reads TGTGCCAGCAGCCTGAACTCGGATACGCAGTATTTT. Protein sequence: CASSLNSDTQYF.